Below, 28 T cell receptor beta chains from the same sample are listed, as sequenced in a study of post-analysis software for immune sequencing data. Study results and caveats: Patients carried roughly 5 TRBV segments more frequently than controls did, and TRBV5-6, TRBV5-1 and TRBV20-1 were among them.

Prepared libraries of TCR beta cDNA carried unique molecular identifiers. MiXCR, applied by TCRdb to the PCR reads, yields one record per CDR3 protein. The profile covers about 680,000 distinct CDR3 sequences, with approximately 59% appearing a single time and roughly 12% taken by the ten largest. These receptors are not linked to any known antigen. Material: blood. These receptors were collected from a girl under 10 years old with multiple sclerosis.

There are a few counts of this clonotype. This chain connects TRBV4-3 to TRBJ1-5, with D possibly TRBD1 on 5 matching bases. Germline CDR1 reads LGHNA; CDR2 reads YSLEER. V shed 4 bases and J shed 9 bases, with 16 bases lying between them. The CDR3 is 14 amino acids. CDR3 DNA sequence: TGCGCCAGCAGCCGTTGGCCAGGGCTGGGGCCCCAGCATTTT. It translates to CASSRWPGLGPQHF.

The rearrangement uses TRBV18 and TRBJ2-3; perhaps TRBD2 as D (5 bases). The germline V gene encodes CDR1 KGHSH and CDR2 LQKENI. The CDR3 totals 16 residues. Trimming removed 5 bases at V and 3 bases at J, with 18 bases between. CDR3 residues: CASSSRGPPGTDTQYF. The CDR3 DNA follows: TGTGCCAGCTCATCCCGCGGGCCCCCCGGGACAGATACGCAGTATTTT.

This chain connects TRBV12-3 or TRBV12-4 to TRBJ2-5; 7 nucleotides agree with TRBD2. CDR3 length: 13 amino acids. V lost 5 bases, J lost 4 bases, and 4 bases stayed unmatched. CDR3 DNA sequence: TGTGCCAGCAGTCTCTGGACTAGAGAGACCCAGTACTTC. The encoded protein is CASSLWTRETQYF.

As DNA, the CDR3 is TGTGCCAGCAATTTGGTGCATCACCGCACAGATACGCAGTATTTT. Protein: CASNLVHHRTDTQYF. This rearrangement joins TRBV12-3 or TRBV12-4 to TRBJ2-3; no clear D. Trimming cost V 7 bases and J 1 base, with 15 bases left between them. This CDR3 spans 15 amino acids.

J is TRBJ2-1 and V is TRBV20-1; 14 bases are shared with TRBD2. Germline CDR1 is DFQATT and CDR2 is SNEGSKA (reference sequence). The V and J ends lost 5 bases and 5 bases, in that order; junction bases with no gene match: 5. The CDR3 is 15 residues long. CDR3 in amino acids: CSAGLTSGGDNEQFF. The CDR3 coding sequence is TGCAGTGCTGGCCTGACTAGCGGGGGGGACAATGAGCAGTTCTTC.

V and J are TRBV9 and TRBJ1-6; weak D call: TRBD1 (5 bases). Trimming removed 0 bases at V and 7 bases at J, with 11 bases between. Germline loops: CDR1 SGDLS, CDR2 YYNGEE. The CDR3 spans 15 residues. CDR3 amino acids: CASSVAQGRNSPLHF. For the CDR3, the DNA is TGTGCCAGCAGCGTAGCTCAGGGTAGGAATTCACCCCTCCACTTT. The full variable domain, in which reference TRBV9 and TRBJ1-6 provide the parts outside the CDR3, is DSGVTQTPKHLITATGQRVTLRCSPRSGDLSVYWYQQSLDQGLQFLIQYYNGEERAKGNILERFSAQQFPDLHSELNLSSLELGDSALYFCASSVAQGRNSPLHFGNGTRLTVT.

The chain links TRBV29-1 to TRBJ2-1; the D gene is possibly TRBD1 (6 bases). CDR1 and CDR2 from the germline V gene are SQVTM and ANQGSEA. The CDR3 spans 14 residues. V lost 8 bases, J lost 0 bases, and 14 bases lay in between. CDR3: CSFSGQISYNEQFF. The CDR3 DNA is TGCAGCTTTTCGGGACAAATCTCCTACAATGAGCAGTTCTTC.

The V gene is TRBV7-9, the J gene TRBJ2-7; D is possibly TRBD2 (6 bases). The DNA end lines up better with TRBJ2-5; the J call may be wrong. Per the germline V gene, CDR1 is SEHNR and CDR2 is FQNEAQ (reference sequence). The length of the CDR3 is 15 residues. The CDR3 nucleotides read TGTGCCAGCAGCGGGGGACTGCTAGCGAAAGAGACCCAGTACTTC. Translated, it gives CASSGGLLAKETQYF.

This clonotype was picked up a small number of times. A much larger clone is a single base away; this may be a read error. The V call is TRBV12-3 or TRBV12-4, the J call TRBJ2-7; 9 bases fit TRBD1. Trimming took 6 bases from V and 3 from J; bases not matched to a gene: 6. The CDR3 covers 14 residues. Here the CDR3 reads CASSRGTGSYEQYF. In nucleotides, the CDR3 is TGTGCCAGCAGCAGGGGGACAGGGAGCTACGAGCAGTACTTC.

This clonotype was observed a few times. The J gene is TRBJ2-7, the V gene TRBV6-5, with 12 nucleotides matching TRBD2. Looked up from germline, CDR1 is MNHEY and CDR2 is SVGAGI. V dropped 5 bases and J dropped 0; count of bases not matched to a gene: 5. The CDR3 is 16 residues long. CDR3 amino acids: CASSLPSGRDSYEQYF. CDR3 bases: TGTGCCAGCAGTCTTCCTAGCGGGAGGGACTCCTACGAGCAGTACTTC.

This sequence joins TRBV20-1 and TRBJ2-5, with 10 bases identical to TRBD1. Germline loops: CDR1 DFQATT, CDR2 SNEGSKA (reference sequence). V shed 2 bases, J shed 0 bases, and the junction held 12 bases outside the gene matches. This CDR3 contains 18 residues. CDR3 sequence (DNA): TGCAGTGCTAGAATAGGGACAGGGGTCCTCAAGTACCAAGAGACCCAGTACTTC. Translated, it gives CSARIGTGVLKYQETQYF.

The CDR3: CASSQLPGQGAADTQYF. In nucleotides, the CDR3 is TGCGCCAGCAGCCAACTTCCGGGACAGGGGGCGGCAGATACGCAGTACTTC. This chain uses TRBV4-1 with TRBJ2-5, with TRBD1 matching over 12 bases. Germline CDR1 reads MGHRA; CDR2 reads YSYEKL. The CDR3 runs 17 residues. V trimming: 2 bases; J trimming: 11 bases; junction bases outside the gene matches: 15.

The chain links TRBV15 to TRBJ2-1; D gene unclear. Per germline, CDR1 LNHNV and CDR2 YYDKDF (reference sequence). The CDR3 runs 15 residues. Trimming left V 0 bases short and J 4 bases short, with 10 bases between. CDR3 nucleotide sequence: TGTGCCACCAGCAGAGATAATTCCCCTTACAATGAGCAGTTCTTC. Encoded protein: CATSRDNSPYNEQFF.

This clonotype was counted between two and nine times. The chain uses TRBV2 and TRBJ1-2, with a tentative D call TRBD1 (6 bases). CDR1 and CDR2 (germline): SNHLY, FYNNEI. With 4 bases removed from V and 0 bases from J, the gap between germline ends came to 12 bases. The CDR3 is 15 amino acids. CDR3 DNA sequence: TGTGCCAGCAGTGGAGGGGGACTTACTAACTATGGCTACACCTTC. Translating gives CASSGGGLTNYGYTF.

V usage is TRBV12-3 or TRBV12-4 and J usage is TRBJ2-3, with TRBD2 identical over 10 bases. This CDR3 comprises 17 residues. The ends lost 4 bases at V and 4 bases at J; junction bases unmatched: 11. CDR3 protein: CASSSPPGSGGADTQYF. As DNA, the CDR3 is TGTGCCAGCAGTTCCCCTCCCGGGAGCGGGGGGGCAGATACGCAGTATTTT.

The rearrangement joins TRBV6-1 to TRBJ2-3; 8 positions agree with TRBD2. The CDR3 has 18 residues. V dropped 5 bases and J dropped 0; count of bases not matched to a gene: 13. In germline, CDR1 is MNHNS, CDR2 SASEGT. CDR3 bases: TGTGCCAGCAGTCCTCTTCGACTAGCGCTGATTAGCACAGATACGCAGTATTTT. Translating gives CASSPLRLALISTDTQYF.

The CDR3 bases are TGTGCCAGCAGTTCGGGGAGAGGTGAAGCTTTCTTT. Encoded protein: CASSSGRGEAFF. The V and J genes are TRBV28 and TRBJ1-1, with unresolved D. The CDR3 sequence is 12 residues long. Germline V CDR1 and CDR2: MDHEN, SYDVKM. With 4 bases removed from V and 7 bases from J, the gap between germline ends came to 10 bases.

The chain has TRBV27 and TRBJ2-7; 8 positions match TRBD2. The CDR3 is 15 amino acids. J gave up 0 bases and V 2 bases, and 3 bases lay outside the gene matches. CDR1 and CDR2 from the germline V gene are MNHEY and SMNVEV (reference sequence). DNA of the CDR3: TGTGCCAGCAGTTTACGGGGGGGACGCTCCTACGAGCAGTACTTC. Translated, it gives CASSLRGGRSYEQYF.

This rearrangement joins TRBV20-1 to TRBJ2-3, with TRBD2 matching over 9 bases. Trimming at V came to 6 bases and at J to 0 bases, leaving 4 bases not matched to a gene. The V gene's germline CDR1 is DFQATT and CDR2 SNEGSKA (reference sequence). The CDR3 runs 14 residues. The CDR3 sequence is CSAQREASTDTQYF. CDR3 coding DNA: TGCAGTGCCCAGCGGGAGGCGAGCACAGATACGCAGTATTTT.

The CDR3 is CASNGLGRREQFF. The CDR3 DNA is TGTGCCAGCAACGGACTGGGCAGACGGGAGCAGTTCTTC. This sequence joins TRBV6-2 or TRBV6-3 and TRBJ2-1, with D possibly TRBD2 on 5 matching bases. The CDR3 contains 13 residues. Germline V gene sequence: CDR1 MNHEY, CDR2 SVGEGT. V lost 7 bases, J lost 10 bases, and 17 bases lay in between.

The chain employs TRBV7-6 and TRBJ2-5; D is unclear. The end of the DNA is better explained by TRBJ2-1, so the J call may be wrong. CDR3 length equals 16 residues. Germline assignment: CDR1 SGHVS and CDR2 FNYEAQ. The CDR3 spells CASSHRAAALQETQFF. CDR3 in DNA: TGTGCCAGCAGCCATAGGGCGGCAGCGCTCCAAGAGACCCAGTTCTTC.

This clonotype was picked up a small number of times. The CDR3 DNA follows: TGTGCCAGCAGCTTAAGGACTAGCGGTGCCACACAGGACGGGGAGCTGTTTTTT. Translated: CASSLRTSGATQDGELFF. V gene TRBV7-6 combines with J gene TRBJ2-2; 10 nucleotides line up with TRBD2. Trimming at V came to 2 bases and at J to 7 bases, leaving 13 bases not matched to a gene. Germline assignment: CDR1 SGHVS and CDR2 FNYEAQ. The CDR3 is 18 residues long.

In DNA, the CDR3 is TGTGCCAGCAGTCCCCTAGGGTTCTCCTACGAGCAGTACTTC. Protein sequence: CASSPLGFSYEQYF. The chain recombines TRBV12-3 or TRBV12-4 with TRBJ2-7; D uncertain. The CDR3 loop spans 14 amino acids. V dropped 5 bases and J dropped 0 bases, with 11 bases sitting between them.

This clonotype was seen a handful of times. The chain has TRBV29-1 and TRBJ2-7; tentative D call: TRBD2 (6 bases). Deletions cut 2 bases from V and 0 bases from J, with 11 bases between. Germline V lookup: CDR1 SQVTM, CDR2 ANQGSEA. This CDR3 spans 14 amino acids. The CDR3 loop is CSVERPGVSYEQYF. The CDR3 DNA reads TGCAGCGTTGAACGCCCGGGGGTCTCCTACGAGCAGTACTTC.

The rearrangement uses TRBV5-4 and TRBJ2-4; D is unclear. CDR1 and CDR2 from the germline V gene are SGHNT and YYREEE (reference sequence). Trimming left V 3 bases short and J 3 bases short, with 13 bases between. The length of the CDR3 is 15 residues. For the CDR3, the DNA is TGTGCCAGCAGCTCCGGAAAGGAACTCAAAAACATTCAGTACTTC. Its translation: CASSSGKELKNIQYF.

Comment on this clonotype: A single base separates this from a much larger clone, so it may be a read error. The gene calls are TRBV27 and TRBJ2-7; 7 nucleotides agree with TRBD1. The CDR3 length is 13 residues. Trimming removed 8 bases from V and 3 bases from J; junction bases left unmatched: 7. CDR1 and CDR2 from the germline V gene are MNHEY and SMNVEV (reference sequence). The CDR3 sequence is CASCSGTVYEQYF. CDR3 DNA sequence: TGTGCCAGCTGTTCCGGGACAGTCTACGAGCAGTACTTC.

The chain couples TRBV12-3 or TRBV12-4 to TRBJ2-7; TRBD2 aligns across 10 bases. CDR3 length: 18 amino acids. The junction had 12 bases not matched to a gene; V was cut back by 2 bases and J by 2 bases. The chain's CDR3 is CASSLLVAGGQKPYEQYF. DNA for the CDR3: TGTGCCAGCAGTTTATTGGTAGCGGGAGGCCAAAAGCCCTACGAGCAGTACTTC.

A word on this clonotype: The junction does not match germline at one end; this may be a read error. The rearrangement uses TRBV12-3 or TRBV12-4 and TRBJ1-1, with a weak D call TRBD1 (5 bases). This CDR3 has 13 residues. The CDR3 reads CVSSYDRNTEAFF. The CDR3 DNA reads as TGTGTCAGCAGCTACGACAGGAACACTGAAGCTTTCTTT.